This entry features one TCR beta chain sequence. The target antigen is unknown. Primers included in the PCR were 60 Vbeta and 13 Jbeta primers. Here immunoSEQ multiplex PCR was the method, and the copy in TCRdb shows in-frame clones only, minus some. The repertoire holds over 150,000 clones, with around nine tenths as singletons. The data were taken from a study of cytomegalovirus exposure and HLA in healthy donors. Whole-study results and caveats: A later analysis reportedly found fewer N-insertions in an Asian-associated ancestry cluster than the roughly 670-donor mean. A later analysis appeared to link common viral pathogens to several of the most significant clusters. Reportedly, diagnosis of cytomegalovirus status by the classifier showed high specificity and sensitivity.

The germline V gene encodes CDR1 SEHNR and CDR2 FQNEAQ (reference sequence). The CDR3 is 11 residues long. V was shortened by 2 bases and J by 7 bases, with 5 bases between the two germline ends. J is TRBJ2-5 and V is TRBV7-9; D gene ambiguous. Sequencing was carried out using PBMCs. This TCR was sampled from a woman in her 30s in good health and CMV-seronegative. The CDR3: CASSLSWTQYF. CDR3 in DNA: TGTGCCAGCAGCTTATCCTGGACCCAGTACTTC. Together with reference TRBV7-9 and TRBJ2-5, the CDR3 gives the full variable domain: DTGVSQNPRHKITKRGQNVTFRCDPISEHNRLYWYRQTLGQGPEFLTYFQNEAQLEKSRLLSDRFSAERPKGSFSTLEIQRTEQGDSAMYLCASSLSWTQYFGPGTRLLVL.